The 23 T cell receptor beta chains below were found in one sample sequenced in a study of T cells in Graves' hyperthyroidism and ophthalmopathy. Researchers amplified the TCR beta CDR3 regions from RNA transcripts. First-round RT-PCR targeting the TCR CDR3 was performed with the HTBI primer set. MiXCR was run by TCRdb on the multiplex PCR reads, yielding one entry per CDR3 protein. The sample has 550,000 to 700,000 distinct CDR3 sequences, more than 45% seen once; the top ten hold around a fifth. Sequencing used peripheral blood or thyroid tissue (not recorded which). These receptors came from an adult woman with Graves' disease, either hyperthyroidism or ophthalmopathy (not recorded which).

This clonotype showed up many times. The chain couples TRBV2 to TRBJ2-5, with 13 bases that match TRBD2. The V gene's germline CDR1 is SNHLY and CDR2 FYNNEI. Unmatched junction bases numbered 6, after V lost 3 bases and J lost 2 bases. The CDR3 is 17 amino acids. DNA of the CDR3: TGTGCCAGCAGTGACCCGGGACTAGCGGGAAGGCAAGAGACCCAGTACTTC. As protein: CASSDPGLAGRQETQYF.

This clonotype was counted many times. The chain joins TRBV29-1 to TRBJ1-2; D is possibly TRBD1 (6 bases). Germline CDR1 and CDR2: SQVTM and ANQGSEA. CDR3 size: 12 residues. V lost 7 bases, J lost 1 base, and 10 bases lay in between. CDR3 sequence reads: CSAQDSNYGYTF. The CDR3 nucleotides read TGCAGCGCTCAGGACAGTAACTATGGCTACACCTTC. The full variable domain, with the rest looked up from reference TRBV29-1 and TRBJ1-2, is SAVISQKPSRDICQRGTSLTIQCQVDSQVTMMFWYRQQPGQSLTLIATANQGSEATYESGFVIDKFPISRPNLTFSTLTVSNMSPEDSSIYLCSAQDSNYGYTFGSGTRLTVV.

The chain is built from TRBV7-6 and TRBJ2-3, with no clear D. Trimming took off 2 bases at V and 2 bases at J, with 11 bases between the two ends. In germline, CDR1 is SGHVS, CDR2 FNYEAQ. CDR3 length: 15 amino acids. The CDR3 region has the DNA TGTGCCAGCAGCTTAACCGGCGCCGTCACAGATACGCAGTATTTT. Its protein is CASSLTGAVTDTQYF.

The V and J genes are TRBV13 and TRBJ1-2, with D unresolved. V was pared by 10 bases and J by 3 bases, with 12 bases between. Germline lookup yields CDR1 PRHDT and CDR2 FYEKMQ (reference sequence). The CDR3 spans 12 residues. The CDR3 here is CATREADYGYTF. DNA of the CDR3: TGTGCCACCAGAGAGGCGGACTATGGCTACACCTTC.

The chain uses TRBV9 and TRBJ2-3, with TRBD2 as a possible D gene (6 bases). Germline assignment: CDR1 SGDLS and CDR2 YYNGEE. This CDR3 is built from 14 residues. V was cut by 4 bases and J by 5 bases, with 14 bases left in between. CDR3 region: CASSPTGGGDTQYF. The CDR3 DNA reads TGTGCCAGCAGCCCAACTGGGGGAGGAGATACGCAGTATTTT.

The rearrangement joins TRBV20-1 to TRBJ2-7; 10 nucleotides line up with TRBD2. The CDR3 loop spans 18 amino acids. Trimming cost V 0 bases and J 3 bases; bases outside gene matches: 14. Germline values: CDR1 DFQATT, CDR2 SNEGSKA (reference sequence). The CDR3 is CSARDEGVAGGTFYEQYF. CDR3 bases: TGCAGTGCTAGAGATGAAGGGGTAGCGGGAGGAACCTTCTACGAGCAGTACTTC.

CDR3 in DNA: TGTGCCAGCAGCCTACTCTACGGACGGACGGCGAACGATCAGCCCCAGCATTTT. Translated: CASSLLYGRTANDQPQHF. This chain connects TRBV7-8 to TRBJ1-5, with unresolved D. Germline V lookup: CDR1 SGHVS, CDR2 FQNEAQ. The germline V and J ends were trimmed by 5 bases and 5 bases, with 25 bases remaining between them. The CDR3 sequence is 18 residues long.

This clonotype was counted at least ten times. This CDR3 reads CASSLNPTDTQYF. The CDR3 DNA is TGTGCCAGCAGCTTAAATCCCACAGATACGCAGTATTTT. The chain joins TRBV7-9 to TRBJ2-3; D is uncertain. V was cut by 2 bases and J by 2 bases, with 5 bases left in between. The CDR3 has 13 residues. Per the germline V gene, CDR1 is SEHNR and CDR2 is FQNEAQ (reference sequence).

The rearrangement joins TRBV24-1 to TRBJ2-5; 14 positions agree with TRBD2. CDR3 length: 17 residues. Germline lookup yields CDR1 KGHDR and CDR2 SFDVKD. The V gene end was trimmed by 3 bases and the J gene end by 5 bases; junction bases not matched to a gene: 7. The CDR3 nucleotides read TGTGCCACCAGTGATACGACTAGCGGGAGGGCCCGGGAGACCCAGTACTTC. Protein product: CATSDTTSGRARETQYF.

In this sample, this clonotype turned up many times. V usage is TRBV30 and J usage is TRBJ1-1; tentative D call: TRBD1 (5 bases). Germline CDR1 GTSNPN, CDR2 SVGIG (reference sequence). Trimming cost V 3 bases and J 8 bases, with 10 bases left between them. The CDR3 runs 11 residues. CDR3 nucleotide sequence: TGTGCCTGGAGCCGAGGGGTCGAAGCTTTCTTT. It codes for CAWSRGVEAFF.

J is TRBJ1-5 and V is TRBV19; weak D call: TRBD1 (6 bases). Trimming removed 9 bases at V and 5 bases at J, with 17 bases between. CDR3 length equals 14 residues. Germline lookup yields CDR1 LNHDA and CDR2 SQIVND (reference sequence). The CDR3 nucleotides are TGTGCCAGAGGGGGGCGGAGGCGCGATCAGCCCCAGCATTTT. This sequence encodes CARGGRRRDQPQHF.

This clonotype occurred many times. The chain links TRBV13 to TRBJ1-4; D is perhaps TRBD1 (5 bases). CDR1 is PRHDT and CDR2 is FYEKMQ in the germline V gene (reference sequence). Deletions cut 4 bases from V and 10 bases from J, with 10 bases between. CDR3 size: 12 residues. In nucleotides, the CDR3 is TGTGCCAGCAGCTCCCAGGGAGGAAAACTGTTTTTT. Its protein is CASSSQGGKLFF. The variable domain in full, with the rest retrieved from reference TRBV13 and TRBJ1-4, is AAGVIQSPRHLIKEKRETATLKCYPIPRHDTVYWYQQGPGQDPQFLISFYEKMQSDKGSIPDRFSAQQFSDYHSELNMSSLELGDSALYFCASSSQGGKLFFGSGTQLSVL.

This clonotype has just a few counts. The CDR3 spells CASSQKIGGTADTQYF. CDR3 coding DNA: TGTGCCAGCAGCCAGAAGATAGGCGGGACCGCAGATACGCAGTATTTT. The gene calls are TRBV3-1 and TRBJ2-3, with a tentative D call TRBD2 (6 bases). Germline assignment: CDR1 LGHDT and CDR2 YNNKEL (reference sequence). V lost 3 bases to trimming and J lost 4 bases, with 17 bases between them. The CDR3 length is 16 residues.

This clonotype was seen many times. The rearrangement uses TRBV24-1 and TRBJ1-2; 7 bases are shared with TRBD1. The trim removed 4 bases at V and 8 bases at J, leaving 6 bases unmatched. Germline V gene sequence: CDR1 KGHDR, CDR2 SFDVKD. CDR3 size: 13 residues. The CDR3 spells CATSEYDRVGYTF. The DNA for the CDR3 is TGTGCCACCAGTGAGTATGACAGGGTCGGCTACACCTTC.

This clonotype was found once. The chain joins TRBV7-2 to TRBJ1-2; D is possibly TRBD1 (5 bases). The germline V and J ends were trimmed by 2 bases and 8 bases, with 18 bases remaining between them. Germline CDR1 reads SGHTA; CDR2 reads FQGNSA. This CDR3 contains 15 residues. CDR3 DNA sequence: TGTGCCAGCAGCTTACGGAACGGGACGAGGCGGGGCTACACCTTC. Protein sequence: CASSLRNGTRRGYTF. The entire variable domain, with the rest obtained from reference TRBV7-2 and TRBJ1-2, is as follows: GAGVSQSPSNKVTEKGKDVELRCDPISGHTALYWYRQSLGQGLEFLIYFQGNSAPDKSGLPSDRFSAERTGGSVSTLTIQRTQQEDSAVYLCASSLRNGTRRGYTFGSGTRLTVV.

The table lists this clonotype with a few counts. This may be a read error, as it is one base from a much larger clone. The rearrangement uses TRBV5-6 and TRBJ2-5; D not certain. Per the germline V gene, CDR1 is SGHDT and CDR2 is YYEEEE. This CDR3 is built from 13 residues. V was clipped by 2 bases and J by 7 bases, with 12 bases between them. The CDR3 is CASSLYEKATQYF. The CDR3 DNA reads TGTGCCAGCAGCTTATATGAGAAAGCGACCCAGTACTTC.

This clonotype showed up many times. The chain joins TRBV10-1 to TRBJ1-1; tentative D call: TRBD1 (5 bases). V lost 3 bases, J lost 10 bases, and 15 bases lay in between. The germline gives CDR1 WNHNN, CDR2 SYGVQD (reference sequence). The CDR3 has 13 amino acids. Here the CDR3 reads CASSDQEPRGAFF. Here the CDR3 DNA reads TGCGCCAGCAGTGATCAGGAGCCTAGGGGAGCTTTCTTT.

This clonotype was counted many times. V and J are TRBV7-2 and TRBJ1-5; the D is unclear. Germline values: CDR1 SGHTA, CDR2 FQGNSA. V was clipped by 5 bases and J by 2 bases, with 7 bases between them. The CDR3 contains 13 residues. The CDR3 spells CASSQDGNQPQHF. The CDR3 DNA follows: TGTGCCAGCAGCCAGGACGGCAATCAGCCCCAGCATTTT.

This clonotype was detected many times. CDR3 DNA sequence: TGTGCCAGCAGTTACGTAGTGGCAAACGAGCAGTACTTC. It specifies CASSYVVANEQYF. The chain carries TRBV6-6 and TRBJ2-7; D uncertain. The CDR3 contains 13 residues. Trimming pared 2 bases from V and 5 bases from J, leaving 10 bases between. CDR1 MNHNY and CDR2 SVGAGI come from the germline V gene (reference sequence).

In its sample, this clonotype was seen a few times. The chain uses TRBV6-2 or TRBV6-3 and TRBJ2-7; a possible D gene is TRBD2 (5 bases). Trimming stripped 6 bases from V and 1 base from J, with 16 bases between. The CDR3 has 15 amino acids. Per germline, CDR1 MNHEY and CDR2 SVGEGT. CDR3 region: CASSLRASSSYEQYF. Here the CDR3 DNA reads TGTGCCAGCAGCCTAAGAGCTAGCTCGTCCTACGAGCAGTACTTC.

The rearrangement links TRBV12-3 or TRBV12-4 to TRBJ2-2, with D perhaps matching TRBD1 (5 bases). The CDR3 is made up of 13 amino acids. Deletions cut 2 bases from V and 8 bases from J, with 9 bases between. The CDR3 spells CASSLWGQGELFF. In nucleotides, the CDR3 is TGTGCCAGCAGTTTATGGGGCCAAGGGGAGCTGTTTTTT.

This clonotype was picked up many times. The genes are TRBV2 and TRBJ2-7; D perhaps matches TRBD1 (6 bases). CDR1 and CDR2 from the germline V gene are SNHLY and FYNNEI. CDR3 length: 14 amino acids. V was shortened by 4 bases and J by 4 bases, with 14 bases between the two germline ends. The CDR3 sequence: CASSVMGARYEQYF. Here the CDR3 DNA reads TGTGCCAGCAGTGTAATGGGGGCGCGGTACGAGCAGTACTTC.

V is TRBV30 and J is TRBJ1-2, with no clear D. Trimming shortened V by 4 bases and J by 3 bases, and 15 bases separated the two germline ends. Germline V CDR1 and CDR2: GTSNPN, SVGIG (reference sequence). The length of the CDR3 is 14 residues. The CDR3 DNA reads as TGTGCCTGGAATACGGGGTCTTCTTACTATGGCTACACCTTC. Translating it yields CAWNTGSSYYGYTF.